This TCR beta chain was sequenced for a study of pediatric ulcerative colitis (dated by TCRdb to about 2019). Regarding the research as a whole: About seven ulcerative colitis patients had pancolitis and two had left-sided colitis, with histology consistent with ulcerative colitis in all. By Pediatric Ulcerative Colitis Activity Index, mild disease was classified in two patients, moderate disease in four and acute severe colitis in three. Roughly nine newly diagnosed, treatment-naive pediatric ulcerative colitis patients and a handful of non-IBD control children each provided paired blood and rectal samples.

Worth noting for this clone: The specificity of this receptor is unknown. Base qualities are not at hand, and no much larger clone is one base apart.

During colonoscopy, one to two pinch biopsies were obtained from the rectum for research. Ulcerative colitis patients had received no immunosuppressive medication before the diagnostic colonoscopy. Before DNA isolation, rectal biopsies were subjected to proteinase K digestion. The Wizard kit (Promega) was used to extract genomic DNA from the blood and intestinal samples. At the junction V is shortened by 1 base and J by 10 bases, with 14 bases in between. The germline V gene provides CDR1 SGHVS and CDR2 FQNEAQ. Taken from cysteine to phenylalanine, the CDR3 has 15 residues. The entry retains the CDR3 DNA only, 45 bases that are in frame from base 1. Beyond this particular receptor, the publication reports: Rectal repertoire features separated controls, mild-moderate and acute severe colitis patients; acute severe colitis showed reduced rectal diversity due to clonal expansions. Significantly higher autologous blood-rectal clonal overlap was found in ulcerative colitis patients than in controls, which suggested increased T cell trafficking to inflamed tissue. Blood-derived T cells may have been included in rectal pinch biopsies, especially in patients with overt colitis. Because repertoires were derived from total lymphocyte DNA, patterns in rare subsets such as regulatory T cells may not have been reflected. A couple of rectal CDR3 clonotypes turned up in every ulcerative colitis patient but in none of the controls. Only a handful of individuals were included in the healthy control group, which was small. For technical reasons, blood samples from a couple of patients gave substantially fewer templates, and these samples were excluded from the blood-rectal overlap analysis.

Rearranged CDR3 beta regions were amplified from genomic DNA with multiplex V and J primers using the immunoSEQ TRB Survey service. Survey-level sequencing depth of up to 500,000 reads per sample was used to keep depth equal across samples. Libraries were purified and pooled, and sequencing was performed on Illumina technology. On the study's bioinformatics: Productive clonality, sample overlap, pairwise scatters, CDR3 beta length, V/D/J gene usage and productiveness were assessed with immunoSEQ online tools. Calculated diversity was the number of unique rearrangements divided by total templates times 100; Shannon and Simpson indices were also computed. For principal component analysis, Z-score normalized data were analyzed with the R prcomp function and the ggbiplot package. Morisita's index was used to quantify the clonal overlap between blood and rectum within each subject. TCRdb provides this immuneACCESS table in a form limited to in-frame rearrangements. Some clones are lacking; in checked studies, under half of them reflect an unresolved V gene, and why the rest are absent is not known. Clonal size and the V and J genes are those of that table, whereas D and trimming came from the DNA. The table for this sample lists tens of thousands of clones; roughly 70% of them were counted only once. Jointly, the top ten make up around 9.1% of the sample.

The clonotype was recovered from a boy aged 5-17 years with severe ulcerative colitis. The sequenced sample consisted of gut tissue. The rearranged segments are TRBV7-8 and TRBJ1-6; the D gene is perhaps TRBD1, on 5 matching bases. The nucleotides are TGTGCCAGCAGCTTAGGTTGGGGGTCGGGGTCACCCCTCCACTTT. It encodes CASSLGWGSGSPLHF.